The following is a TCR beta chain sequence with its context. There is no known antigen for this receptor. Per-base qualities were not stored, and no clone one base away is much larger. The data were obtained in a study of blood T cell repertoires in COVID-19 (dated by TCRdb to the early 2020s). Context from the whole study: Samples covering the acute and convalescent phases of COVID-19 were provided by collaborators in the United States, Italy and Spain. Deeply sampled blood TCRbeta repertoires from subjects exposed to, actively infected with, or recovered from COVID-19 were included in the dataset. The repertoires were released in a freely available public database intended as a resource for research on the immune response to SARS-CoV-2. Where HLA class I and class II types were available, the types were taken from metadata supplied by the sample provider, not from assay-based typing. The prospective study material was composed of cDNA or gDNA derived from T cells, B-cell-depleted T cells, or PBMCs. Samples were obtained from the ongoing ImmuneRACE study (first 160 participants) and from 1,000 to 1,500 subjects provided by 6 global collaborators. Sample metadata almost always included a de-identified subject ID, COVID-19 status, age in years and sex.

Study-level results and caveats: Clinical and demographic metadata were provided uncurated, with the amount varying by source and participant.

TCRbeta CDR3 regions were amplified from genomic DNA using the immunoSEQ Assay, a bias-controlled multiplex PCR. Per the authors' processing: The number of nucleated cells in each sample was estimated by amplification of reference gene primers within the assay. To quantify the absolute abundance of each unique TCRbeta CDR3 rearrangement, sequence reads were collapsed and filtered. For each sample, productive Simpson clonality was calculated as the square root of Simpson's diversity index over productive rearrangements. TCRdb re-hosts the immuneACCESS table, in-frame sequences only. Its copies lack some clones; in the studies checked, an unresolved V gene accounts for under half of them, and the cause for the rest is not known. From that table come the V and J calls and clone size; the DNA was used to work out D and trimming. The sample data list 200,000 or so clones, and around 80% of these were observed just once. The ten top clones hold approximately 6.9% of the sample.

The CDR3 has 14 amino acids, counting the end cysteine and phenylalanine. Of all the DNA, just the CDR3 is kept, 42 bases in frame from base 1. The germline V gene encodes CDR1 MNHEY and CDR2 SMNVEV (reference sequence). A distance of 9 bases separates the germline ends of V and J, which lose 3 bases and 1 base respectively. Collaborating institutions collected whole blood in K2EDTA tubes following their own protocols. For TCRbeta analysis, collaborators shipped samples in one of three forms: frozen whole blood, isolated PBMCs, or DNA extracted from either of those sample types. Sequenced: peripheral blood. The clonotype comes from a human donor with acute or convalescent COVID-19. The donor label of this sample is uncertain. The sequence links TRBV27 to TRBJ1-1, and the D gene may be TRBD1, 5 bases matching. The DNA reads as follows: TGTGCCAGCAGTTTCAGGGATAGGAACACTGAAGCTTTCTTT. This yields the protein CASSFRDRNTEAFF.